Below, 23 T cell receptor beta chains from the same sample are listed, as sequenced in a study of a mutant IDH1 vaccine in newly diagnosed glioma. Assay used: immunoSEQ multiplex PCR; TCRdb lists only in-frame clones, some missing. Counted here are tens of thousands of clones, 80% to 90% occurring once; the ten biggest clones make up 7% to 8%. Stated time point: baseline, week 1 (first vaccination visit). Treatment denoted: pre-vaccination baseline after standard-of-care therapy. The sequences come from PBMCs, collected from a glioma patient treated with radiotherapy, temozolomide or both. Receptors originate from a woman aged 45 to 65 with glioma.

This clone was detected once. The DNA of the CDR3 is TGTGCCAGCAGCCCGGACGTGGGGTATGGCTACACCTTC. Protein: CASSPDVGYGYTF. The chain joins TRBV7-3 to TRBJ1-2; D not resolved. CDR1 and CDR2 (germline): SGHTA, FQGTGA. CDR3 length equals 13 residues. Between the trimmed V and J ends, which lost 5 bases and 5 bases, there was a span of 12 bases.

This clone showed up just once. The CDR3 here is CASSKESRSDSPLHF. CDR3 sequence (DNA): TGTGCCAGCAGCAAGGAGAGCAGATCCGATTCACCCCTCCACTTT. This rearrangement joins TRBV6-5 to TRBJ1-6, with D hard to call. The CDR3 extends over 15 amino acids. Trimming took off 6 bases at V and 8 bases at J, with 17 bases between the two ends. Germline CDR1 MNHEY, CDR2 SVGAGI.

This rearrangement joins TRBV15 to TRBJ2-7, with D perhaps TRBD1 (5 bases). The CDR3 has 15 amino acids. V was cut by 1 base and J by 5 bases, with 15 bases left in between. Germline loops: CDR1 LNHNV, CDR2 YYDKDF (reference sequence). CDR3 sequence: CATSRAMQGPHEQYF. In DNA form, the CDR3 reads TGTGCCACCAGCAGAGCGATGCAGGGTCCCCACGAGCAGTACTTC.

The table lists this clone with a few counts. This chain connects TRBV9 to TRBJ1-1; no clear D. The CDR3 has 12 residues. V lost 0 bases and J lost 4, with 4 bases in between. Germline CDR1 and CDR2: SGDLS and YYNGEE. CDR3 DNA: TGTGCCAGCAGCGTAGGTCCCACTGAAGCTTTCTTT. Translation gives CASSVGPTEAFF.

The chain employs TRBV4-3 and TRBJ1-5; D possibly corresponds to TRBD1 (6 bases). The CDR3 spans 15 residues. The germline V gene encodes CDR1 LGHNA and CDR2 YSLEER. The V end lost 0 bases, the J end lost 6 bases, and 12 bases lay between the germline ends. The CDR3 coding sequence is TGCGCCAGCAGCCAAGATTTTGGGGGGCGTCAGCCCCAGCATTTT. Protein: CASSQDFGGRQPQHF.

The rearrangement uses TRBV2 and TRBJ1-1; 7 bases line up with TRBD1. After removal of 1 base from V and 0 bases from J, the junction contained 5 bases not matched to a gene. The CDR3 runs to 16 residues. CDR1 is SNHLY and CDR2 is FYNNEI in the germline V gene. The CDR3 DNA reads TGTGCCAGCAGTGAAGGGACAGGAGCCGTGAACACTGAAGCTTTCTTT. This codes for CASSEGTGAVNTEAFF.

The chain carries TRBV12-5 and TRBJ1-1; D is unresolved. CDR1 is LGHNT, CDR2 FRNRAP, per germline. V lost 1 base and J 3 bases, leaving 3 bases between the germline ends. The CDR3 covers 12 residues. The CDR3 here is CASGLGYTEAFF. CDR3 nucleotides: TGTGCTAGTGGTTTGGGCTACACTGAAGCTTTCTTT.

The J gene is TRBJ1-2, the V gene TRBV4-3; tentative D call: TRBD1 (5 bases). This CDR3 contains 14 residues. Germline-derived CDR1 and CDR2 are LGHNA and YSLEER. Between the trimmed V and J ends, which lost 3 bases and 5 bases, there was a span of 13 bases. The CDR3 DNA reads TGCGCCAGCAGCCATGAACCTGGGGGTTATGGCTACACCTTC. It is translated as CASSHEPGGYGYTF.

The V gene is TRBV27, the J gene TRBJ1-5, with D hard to call. The ends were cut back, 5 bases at V and 0 bases at J, with 14 bases in the middle. From germline, CDR1 is MNHEY and CDR2 SMNVEV (reference sequence). The CDR3 is 16 residues long. The CDR3 DNA reads TGTGCCAGCAGTCAAGGGAGTACGGATAGCAATCAGCCCCAGCATTTT. It specifies CASSQGSTDSNQPQHF.

V usage is TRBV5-1 and J usage is TRBJ1-1, with TRBD1 matching 10 bases. In germline, CDR1 is SGHRS, CDR2 YFSETQ. The CDR3 has 16 amino acids. J lost 5 bases, V lost 0 bases, and 7 bases had no gene match. In DNA, the CDR3 is TGCGCCAGCAGCTTGGAGGGGACAGGGGATGCTACTGAAGCTTTCTTT. This sequence encodes CASSLEGTGDATEAFF.

This chain connects TRBV18 to TRBJ1-1; 10 nucleotides match TRBD1. CDR3 size: 19 residues. The germline V gene has CDR1 KGHSH and CDR2 LQKENI. V trimming: 4 bases; J trimming: 7 bases; junction bases outside the gene matches: 21. In DNA form, the CDR3 reads TGTGCCAGCTCACGTTACACCGTTGGGGACAGGGGAGGGTTCGGTGAAGCTTTCTTT. Residues: CASSRYTVGDRGGFGEAFF.

The chain couples TRBV5-5 to TRBJ1-1; D uncertain. The length of the CDR3 is 14 residues. V was trimmed by 0 bases and J by 1 base, leaving 7 bases between them. Germline CDR1 is SGHKS and CDR2 is YYEKEE (reference sequence). CDR3 coding DNA: TGTGCCAGCAGCTTGGCGCAGACGAACACTGAAGCTTTCTTT. Translated, it gives CASSLAQTNTEAFF.

The chain employs TRBV29-1 and TRBJ2-2, with 7 bases that match TRBD1. This CDR3 has 14 amino acids. Germline V gene data show CDR1 as SQVTM and CDR2 as ANQGSEA. J was trimmed by 3 bases and V by 6 bases; bases with no gene match: 7. For the CDR3, the DNA is TGCAGCGTAGACACAGGGGTGGACACCGGGGAGCTGTTTTTT. Translated, it gives CSVDTGVDTGELFF.

This sequence joins TRBV19 and TRBJ1-5; unclear D gene. This CDR3 comprises 13 residues. Trimming stripped 0 bases from V and 9 bases from J, with 9 bases between. The V gene's germline CDR1 is LNHDA and CDR2 SQIVND (reference sequence). In DNA, the CDR3 is TGTGCCAGTAGTATAGATCTCCCGGGGCCCCAGCATTTT. Protein sequence: CASSIDLPGPQHF.

The chain employs TRBV19 and TRBJ2-3; 9 nucleotides line up with TRBD2. CDR3 length equals 15 residues. Trimming removed 7 bases from V and 1 base from J; junction bases left unmatched: 6. Germline V gives CDR1 LNHDA, CDR2 SQIVND (reference sequence). The CDR3 nucleotides are TGTGCCAGTAAGGGCGGGGGGGCCGGCACAGATACGCAGTATTTT. Encoded protein: CASKGGGAGTDTQYF. The entire variable domain, with the rest obtained from reference TRBV19 and TRBJ2-3, is as follows: DGGITQSPKYLFRKEGQNVTLSCEQNLNHDAMYWYRQDPGQGLRLIYYSQIVNDFQKGDIAEGYSVSREKKESFPLTVTSAQKNPTAFYLCASKGGGAGTDTQYFGPGTRLTVL.

This chain uses TRBV5-5 with TRBJ1-2, with D perhaps TRBD1 (6 bases). The V gene lost 2 bases and the J gene lost 2 bases, with 10 bases spanning the gap. Germline V gene lookup returns CDR1 SGHKS and CDR2 YYEKEE (reference sequence). There are 14 residues in the CDR3. The CDR3 sequence: CASSFDRSNYGYTF. The CDR3 DNA sequence: TGTGCCAGCAGCTTCGACAGGTCCAACTATGGCTACACCTTC.

The gene calls are TRBV15 and TRBJ2-2, with a possible D match to TRBD2 (5 bases). CDR3 length equals 17 residues. Looked up from germline, CDR1 is LNHNV and CDR2 is YYDKDF (reference sequence). Between the trimmed V and J ends, which lost 0 bases and 3 bases, there was a span of 14 bases. In DNA, the CDR3 is TGTGCCACCAGCAGAGAAATAGCGAGAAAAGACACCGGGGAGCTGTTTTTT. Residues: CATSREIARKDTGELFF.

V is TRBV5-1 and J is TRBJ2-7; the D gene could be TRBD1 or TRBD2 (5 bases each). CDR3 size: 14 residues. The germline gives CDR1 SGHRS, CDR2 YFSETQ. V was cut by 5 bases and J by 5 bases, with 17 bases left in between. The CDR3 DNA follows: TGCGCCAGCAGTTATCGAGGGGTTCTTAACGAGCAGTACTTC. As protein: CASSYRGVLNEQYF. Filled out from reference TRBV5-1 and TRBJ2-7, the complete variable domain reads KAGVTQTPRYLIKTRGQQVTLSCSPISGHRSVSWYQQTPGQGLQFLFEYFSETQRNKGNFPGRFSGRQFSNSRSEMNVSTLELGDSALYLCASSYRGVLNEQYFGPGTRLTVT.

This chain links TRBV7-2 with TRBJ1-1; possibly TRBD1 for D (6 bases). This CDR3 is built from 16 residues. V was clipped by 1 base and J by 3 bases, with 15 bases between them. In germline, CDR1 is SGHTA, CDR2 FQGNSA. The CDR3 DNA follows: TGTGCCAGCAGCTTAGTAGACAGGCAAGGTTACACTGAAGCTTTCTTT. Amino acid sequence: CASSLVDRQGYTEAFF.

This chain uses TRBV27 with TRBJ2-7; D unresolved. CDR3 size: 15 residues. V gave up 5 bases and J gave up 6 bases, with 20 bases separating them. The germline CDR1 and CDR2 sequences are MNHEY and SMNVEV (reference sequence). The CDR3 loop is CASSPNPQWGVEQYF. CDR3 coding DNA: TGTGCCAGCAGTCCTAATCCTCAATGGGGTGTCGAGCAGTACTTC.

The V gene is TRBV27, the J gene TRBJ2-4, with 7 bases lining up with TRBD1. Germline CDR1 and CDR2: MNHEY and SMNVEV (reference sequence). This CDR3 is 16 amino acids long. V lost 5 bases and J lost 6; bases outside the gene matches: 13. The CDR3 spells CASSPLGDSSSNIQYF. In nucleotides, the CDR3 is TGTGCCAGCAGTCCACTGGGGGACAGCTCCTCAAACATTCAGTACTTC.

The V call is TRBV9, the J call TRBJ1-3, with D hard to call. With 1 base removed from V and 3 bases from J, the gap between germline ends came to 11 bases. The CDR3 runs to 15 residues. Germline V lookup: CDR1 SGDLS, CDR2 YYNGEE. The CDR3 reads CASSVSVLSGNTIYF. The DNA of the CDR3 is TGTGCCAGCAGCGTATCCGTCCTAAGTGGAAACACCATATATTTT.

As DNA, the CDR3 is TGCGCCAGCAGCTTGGCCAACCCCCACGGATCCTATGGCTACACCTTC. This codes for CASSLANPHGSYGYTF. The rearrangement joins TRBV5-1 to TRBJ1-2; D not resolved. CDR1 is SGHRS, CDR2 YFSETQ, per germline. This CDR3 spans 16 amino acids. Trimming removed 0 bases from V and 4 bases from J, with 16 bases in between.